What follows are 24 T cell receptor beta chains derived from one specimen sequenced in a study of blood T cells in healthy people across ages. Then a second PCR, running about 7 to 11 cycles, was carried out with a sample-barcoded 5' primer and a J-beta primer mix. Each CDR3 protein is one row after TCRdb ran MiXCR on the 5' RACE reads. This table holds more than 600,000 distinct CDR3 sequences, roughly 25% found once. These data also featured in a second study, about T cells of mothers and their children.

Sequencing was carried out using blood. These receptor sequences come from a boy aged 10-17 years in good health.

The gene calls are TRBV20-1 and TRBJ2-2; D is undetermined. The CDR3 sequence is 15 residues long. Germline V lookup: CDR1 DFQATT, CDR2 SNEGSKA (reference sequence). Deletions cut 6 bases from V and 2 bases from J, with 16 bases between. The CDR3 nucleotides read TGCAGTGCGAAATACAATCCCGGTAACACCGGGGAGCTGTTTTTT. Its translation: CSAKYNPGNTGELFF.

J is TRBJ2-5 and V is TRBV9, with 11 bases fitting TRBD2. The DNA end lines up better with TRBJ2-7; the J call may be wrong. The germline V gene has CDR1 SGDLS and CDR2 YYNGEE. The CDR3 totals 15 residues. The CDR3 coding sequence is TGTGCCAGCAGCGTCGGGACTAGCGGAATCTACGAGCAGTACTTC. Amino acid sequence: CASSVGTSGIYEQYF.

In its sample, this clonotype was seen a few times. CDR3 sequence: CASSQDYPTEAFF. The CDR3 nucleotides read TGTGCCAGCAGCCAGGACTATCCAACTGAAGCTTTCTTT. V usage is TRBV11-2 and J usage is TRBJ1-1; D not resolved. V lost 5 bases to trimming and J lost 5 bases, with 12 bases between them. This CDR3 spans 13 amino acids. The V gene's germline CDR1 is SGHAT and CDR2 FQNNGV.

The chain combines TRBV29-1 with TRBJ1-1; 7 bases map to TRBD1. From germline, CDR1 is SQVTM and CDR2 ANQGSEA. Trimming at V came to 1 base and at J to 8 bases, leaving 4 bases not matched to a gene. This CDR3 has 12 residues. The DNA of the CDR3 is TGCAGCGTTGAAGGTAGACAGGGCGAAGCTTTCTTT. Translating gives CSVEGRQGEAFF.

The chain joins TRBV3-1 to TRBJ1-2, with D possibly TRBD1 on 5 matching bases. Germline V gene lookup returns CDR1 LGHDT and CDR2 YNNKEL (reference sequence). Trimming cost V 0 bases and J 3 bases, with 11 bases left between them. The CDR3 extends over 15 amino acids. The CDR3 coding sequence is TGTGCCAGCAGCCAAGAGGTTGGGGGGGACTATGGCTACACCTTC. It codes for CASSQEVGGDYGYTF.

This sequence joins TRBV2 and TRBJ1-2; D is perhaps TRBD1 (6 bases). The V gene's germline CDR1 is SNHLY and CDR2 FYNNEI. The ends were cut back, 6 bases at V and 0 bases at J, with 14 bases in the middle. This CDR3 has 15 residues. The CDR3: CASSAGTLANYGYTF. The DNA for the CDR3 is TGTGCCAGCAGCGCCGGGACACTCGCTAACTATGGCTACACCTTC. Combining the CDR3 with reference TRBV2 and TRBJ1-2 gives the whole variable domain EPEVTQTPSHQVTQMGQEVILRCVPISNHLYFYWYRQILGQKVEFLVSFYNNEISEKSEIFDDQFSVERPDGSNFTLKIRSTKLEDSAMYFCASSAGTLANYGYTFGSGTRLTVV.

The V and J genes are TRBV4-3 and TRBJ2-3; the D gene could be TRBD1 or TRBD2 (5 bases each). Germline V gene sequence: CDR1 LGHNA, CDR2 YSLEER. This CDR3 has 17 amino acids. V dropped 1 base and J dropped 0 bases, with 14 bases sitting between them. DNA of the CDR3: TGCGCCAGCAGCCAAGGTTCTCGGGGCACTAGCACAGATACGCAGTATTTT. Translating it yields CASSQGSRGTSTDTQYF.

The chain combines TRBV9 with TRBJ2-5, with TRBD2 as a possible D gene (6 bases). The J call is doubtful: the DNA matches TRBJ2-7 better. The CDR3 is made up of 13 amino acids. The germline gives CDR1 SGDLS, CDR2 YYNGEE. The CDR3 DNA reads TGTGCCAGCGGGAGGATAGGGAATTACGAGCAGTACTTC. Its translation is CASGRIGNYEQYF.

V usage is TRBV14 and J usage is TRBJ2-5, with no clear D. The CDR3 is made up of 12 amino acids. Germline V gives CDR1 SGHDN, CDR2 FVKESK. The V end was cut by 4 bases, the J end by 7 bases, with 10 bases between. CDR3 bases: TGTGCCAGCAGCCTGGATCTCCTGACCCAGTACTTC. Protein sequence: CASSLDLLTQYF.

This clonotype was seen more than once but under ten times. The rearrangement links TRBV7-9 to TRBJ2-1, with D possibly matching TRBD1 (5 bases). There are 14 residues in the CDR3. The V end was cut by 3 bases, the J end by 0 bases, with 6 bases between. Germline V gene sequence: CDR1 SEHNR, CDR2 FQNEAQ (reference sequence). The CDR3 nucleotides are TGTGCCAGCAGCTTCGACAGCTCCTACAATGAGCAGTTCTTC. It specifies CASSFDSSYNEQFF. Full variable domain (rest looked up from reference TRBV7-9 and TRBJ2-1): DTGVSQNPRHKITKRGQNVTFRCDPISEHNRLYWYRQTLGQGPEFLTYFQNEAQLEKSRLLSDRFSAERPKGSFSTLEIQRTEQGDSAMYLCASSFDSSYNEQFFGPGTRLTVL.

This clonotype occurred a few times. The chain combines TRBV7-3 with TRBJ2-2, with D hard to call. Germline loops: CDR1 SGHTA, CDR2 FQGTGA. V was cut by 5 bases and J by 7 bases, with 11 bases left in between. CDR3 length equals 13 residues. CDR3 sequence: CASSPDRSGELFF. The CDR3 nucleotides read TGTGCCAGCAGCCCTGATAGAAGCGGGGAGCTGTTTTTT.

The rearrangement links TRBV21-1 to TRBJ2-7; the table's TRBD1 call for D was not verified on the DNA. TRBV21-1 is termed a pseudogene. The CDR3 has 12 amino acids. CDR3 bases: TGTGCCAGCAGCAAAGATGGGGACCCTGGGTACTTC. It is translated as CASSKDGDPGYF.

This clonotype was found a few times. V gene TRBV28 combines with J gene TRBJ2-5; no firm D call. Germline V CDR1 and CDR2: MDHEN, SYDVKM. Trimming cost V 5 bases and J 5 bases, with 12 bases left between them. The CDR3 runs to 13 residues. CDR3 coding DNA: TGTGCCAGCAGTGCCCTGGTTCGGGAGACCCAGTACTTC. It encodes CASSALVRETQYF.

The rearrangement links TRBV29-1 to TRBJ2-5; no definite D call. The DNA end favors TRBJ2-7, so the J call may be wrong. Germline CDR1 is SQVTM and CDR2 is ANQGSEA. The CDR3 extends over 11 amino acids. The CDR3 loop reads CSVVWSYEQYF. In DNA form, the CDR3 reads TGCAGCGTTGTCTGGAGCTACGAGCAGTACTTC.

The rearrangement links TRBV25-1 to TRBJ2-7; D gene ambiguous. The ends were cut back, 3 bases at V and 2 bases at J, with 11 bases in the middle. The germline CDR1 and CDR2 sequences are MGHDK and SYGVNS. This CDR3 is built from 14 residues. The CDR3 loop reads CASSEYFSPYEQYF. The CDR3 DNA sequence: TGTGCCAGCAGTGAGTATTTCAGCCCCTACGAGCAGTACTTC.

This rearrangement joins TRBV12-3 or TRBV12-4 to TRBJ1-6, with D tentatively TRBD1 (5 bases). This CDR3 is 16 amino acids long. Trimming stripped 6 bases from V and 0 bases from J, with 12 bases between. CDR3 DNA sequence: TGTGCCAGCAGCTATCGGGGGAGCTCCTATAATTCACCCCTCCACTTT. It yields the protein CASSYRGSSYNSPLHF.

This clonotype was observed a single time. This chain uses TRBV12-3 or TRBV12-4 with TRBJ1-1; unclear D gene. CDR3 length: 15 residues. V dropped 6 bases and J dropped 2 bases, with 16 bases sitting between them. CDR3: CASSPSGYRNTEAFF. The CDR3 coding sequence is TGTGCCAGCAGCCCCTCGGGGTACCGAAACACTGAAGCTTTCTTT.

Note on this clonotype: A junction end diverges from the germline sequence, so it may reflect a read error. The chain recombines TRBV7-2 with TRBJ1-1, with D unclear. The CDR3 consists of 15 residues. The V gene's germline CDR1 is SGHTA and CDR2 FQGNSA. CDR3 protein: CASSLAKQLNTEAFF. In DNA, the CDR3 is TGTGCCAGCAGCTTGGCCAAACAGTTGAACACTGAGGCTTTCTTT.

This CDR3 reads CASGRPGANVLTF. The CDR3 DNA is TGCGCCAGCGGGCGGCCTGGGGCCAACGTCCTGACTTTC. The rearrangement uses TRBV4-1 and TRBJ2-6; D not resolved. Germline loops: CDR1 MGHRA, CDR2 YSYEKL. The CDR3 is 13 amino acids. V lost 8 bases, J lost 2 bases, and 7 bases lay in between.

In this sample, this clonotype turned up a few times. V usage is TRBV2 and J usage is TRBJ2-5; 9 bases align to TRBD2. The J call may be in error: the DNA end matches TRBJ2-7 better. The germline V gene encodes CDR1 SNHLY and CDR2 FYNNEI. The CDR3 length is 13 residues. CDR3 loop: CASRLAAYYEQYF. CDR3 bases: TGTGCCAGCCGACTAGCGGCCTACTACGAGCAGTACTTC.

The chain is built from TRBV12-3 or TRBV12-4 and TRBJ1-4, with TRBD1 identical over 7 bases. This CDR3 has 14 amino acids. V was clipped by 5 bases and J by 2 bases; unmatched bases: 2. CDR3 DNA: TGTGCCAGCAGTCGCAGGGGGACTAATGAAAAACTGTTTTTT. This translates into CASSRRGTNEKLFF.

The chain uses TRBV7-2 and TRBJ1-2; TRBD1 is a possible D gene (5 bases). CDR1 and CDR2 from the germline V gene are SGHTA and FQGNSA. V gave up 1 base and J gave up 6 bases, with 18 bases separating them. The CDR3 length is 16 residues. CDR3 DNA sequence: TGTGCCAGCAGCTTAGAGGGGACTCTCCACCGGAATGGCTACACCTTC. Its translation is CASSLEGTLHRNGYTF.

The rearrangement joins TRBV15 to TRBJ2-5; D may be TRBD1 or TRBD2 (5 bases each). Germline CDR1 is LNHNV and CDR2 is YYDKDF (reference sequence). Trimming removed 3 bases from V and 5 bases from J, with 19 bases in between. The CDR3 length is 16 residues. The CDR3 DNA sequence: TGTGCCACCAGCAGTTACTCCGGGGCGAGGAGGGAGACCCAGTACTTC. Translated: CATSSYSGARRETQYF.

This clonotype appeared a few times. V gene TRBV12-3 or TRBV12-4 combines with J gene TRBJ1-2, with D possibly matching TRBD1 (5 bases). V lost 5 bases and J 7 bases, leaving 11 bases between the germline ends. This CDR3 contains 12 residues. The CDR3 nucleotides read TGTGCCAGCAGTCCCCGACAGTCTGGCTACACCTTC. Translating gives CASSPRQSGYTF.